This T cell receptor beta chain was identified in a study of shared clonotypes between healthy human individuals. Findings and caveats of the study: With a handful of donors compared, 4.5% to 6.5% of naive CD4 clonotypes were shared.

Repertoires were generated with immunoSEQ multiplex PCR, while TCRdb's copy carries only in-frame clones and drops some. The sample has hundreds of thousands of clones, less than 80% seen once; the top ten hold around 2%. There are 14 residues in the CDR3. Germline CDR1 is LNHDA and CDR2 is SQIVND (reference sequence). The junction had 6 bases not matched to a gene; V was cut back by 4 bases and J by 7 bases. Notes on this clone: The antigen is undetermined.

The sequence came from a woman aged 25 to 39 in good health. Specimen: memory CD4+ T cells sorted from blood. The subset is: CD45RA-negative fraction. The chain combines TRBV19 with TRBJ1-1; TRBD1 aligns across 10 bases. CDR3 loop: CASSKDRGRGEAFF. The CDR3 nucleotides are TGTGCCAGTAGTAAAGACAGGGGGCGCGGTGAAGCTTTCTTT.